The 20 T cell receptor beta chains given below trace back to one sample, sequenced in a study of T cell responses to AZD1222 COVID-19 vaccine. Produced via immunoSEQ multiplex PCR; TCRdb's table is partial and in-frame only. The sample has about 120,000 clones; roughly 93% are singletons. The sample in question was peripheral blood, obtained on day 0 of AZD1222 vaccination. The receptors were sampled from an adult in good health.

The gene calls are TRBV6-5 and TRBJ2-7, with 9 nucleotides matching TRBD1. V was pared by 7 bases and J by 7 bases, with 8 bases of the junction left unmatched. Germline V CDR1 and CDR2: MNHEY, SVGAGI. The CDR3 loop spans 13 amino acids. The CDR3 region has the DNA TGTGCCAGCAATGGACAGGGGACTGGAGAGCAGTACTTC. It translates to CASNGQGTGEQYF.

The count of this clone is one. CDR3 amino acids: CASSFSTAGTDTQYF. As DNA, the CDR3 is TGTGCCAGCAGCTTTAGCACCGCCGGCACAGATACGCAGTATTTT. The chain recombines TRBV7-2 with TRBJ2-3; D gene ambiguous. Trimming pared 3 bases from V and 1 base from J, leaving 11 bases between. The CDR3 runs 15 residues. CDR1 is SGHTA and CDR2 is FQGNSA in the germline V gene. Full variable domain (remainder filled in from reference TRBV7-2 and TRBJ2-3): GAGVSQSPSNKVTEKGKDVELRCDPISGHTALYWYRQSLGQGLEFLIYFQGNSAPDKSGLPSDRFSAERTGGSVSTLTIQRTQQEDSAVYLCASSFSTAGTDTQYFGPGTRLTVL.

This rearrangement joins TRBV9 to TRBJ2-1; 10 nucleotides line up with TRBD1. This CDR3 is built from 15 residues. In germline, CDR1 is SGDLS, CDR2 YYNGEE. Trimming at V came to 3 bases and at J to 9 bases, leaving 9 bases not matched to a gene. The CDR3 reads CASSAAGTGAGEQFF. The CDR3 DNA follows: TGTGCCAGCAGCGCTGCCGGGACAGGGGCCGGTGAGCAGTTCTTC.

The rearrangement joins TRBV19 to TRBJ1-2; no definite D call. V was trimmed by 3 bases and J by 4 bases, leaving 15 bases between them. CDR1 is LNHDA, CDR2 SQIVND, per germline (reference sequence). The CDR3 has 15 residues. This CDR3 reads CASSIVPTATYGYTF. As DNA, the CDR3 is TGTGCCAGTAGTATCGTCCCGACGGCAACCTATGGCTACACCTTC.

This clone was counted a single time. The chain employs TRBV7-2 and TRBJ2-3; TRBD2 aligns across 13 bases. Germline trimming cut 5 bases from V and 6 bases from J; bases unmatched to any gene: 2. This CDR3 contains 14 residues. Germline V gene sequence: CDR1 SGHTA, CDR2 FQGNSA. This CDR3 reads CASSRTSGSDTQYF. CDR3 nucleotide sequence: TGTGCCAGCAGCCGGACTAGCGGGAGCGATACGCAGTATTTT.

The chain is built from TRBV6-5 and TRBJ2-7; TRBD1 matches at 12 bases. CDR3 length: 15 amino acids. The junction had 9 bases not matched to a gene; V was cut back by 7 bases and J by 5 bases. The V gene's germline CDR1 is MNHEY and CDR2 SVGAGI. CDR3 in amino acids: CASTPGQGALNEQYF. As DNA, the CDR3 is TGTGCCAGCACGCCGGGACAGGGGGCCCTCAACGAGCAGTACTTC.

V usage is TRBV7-9 and J usage is TRBJ1-4, with TRBD1 identical over 7 bases. The CDR3 runs to 14 residues. Looked up from germline, CDR1 is SEHNR and CDR2 is FQNEAQ (reference sequence). V trimming: 4 bases; J trimming: 7 bases; junction bases outside the gene matches: 6. The CDR3 DNA reads as TGTGCCAGCAGCTCGCAGGGGGGTGGTGAAAAACTGTTTTTT. It yields the protein CASSSQGGGEKLFF.

J is TRBJ2-7 and V is TRBV12-3 or TRBV12-4, with 10 positions matching TRBD2. This CDR3 region has 13 residues. CDR3 sequence (DNA): TGTGCCAGCAGTCCCTCGACTAGCGGGCCCCCACACGTC. It yields the protein CASSPSTSGPPHV.

The chain employs TRBV3-1 (or the pseudogene TRBV3-2) and TRBJ2-1, with 9 nucleotides matching TRBD2. The trim removed 5 bases at V and 4 bases at J, leaving 9 bases unmatched. Per germline, CDR1 LGHDT and CDR2 YNNKEL (reference sequence). The CDR3 loop spans 16 amino acids. The CDR3 sequence: CASSFSFAGGYNEQFF. CDR3 in DNA: TGTGCCAGCAGCTTTTCCTTTGCGGGGGGGTACAATGAGCAGTTCTTC.

The CDR3 DNA reads as TGTGCCTGGAGTGTACTTCCGGAAATGAACACTGAAGCTTTCTTT. Its protein is CAWSVLPEMNTEAFF. V usage is TRBV30 and J usage is TRBJ1-1; D ambiguous. The CDR3 is 15 amino acids. Germline loops: CDR1 GTSNPN, CDR2 SVGIG (reference sequence). Trimming took 0 bases from V and 0 from J, leaving 11 bases between them.

The chain employs TRBV6-5 and TRBJ1-1, with a possible D match to TRBD1 (6 bases). This CDR3 has 13 residues. Germline V gene sequence: CDR1 MNHEY, CDR2 SVGAGI. V lost 6 bases, J lost 4 bases, and 12 bases lay in between. For the CDR3, the DNA is TGTGCCAGCAGGCCGAGGGGGGGCACTGAAGCTTTCTTT. Protein product: CASRPRGGTEAFF.

The V gene is TRBV6-6, the J gene TRBJ2-7; perhaps D is TRBD1 or TRBD2 (6 bases each). Trimming left V 8 bases short and J 0 bases short, with 14 bases between. The CDR3 contains 14 residues. In germline, CDR1 is MNHNY, CDR2 SVGAGI (reference sequence). The CDR3 is CASRETGLSYEQYF. The CDR3 DNA sequence: TGTGCCAGCCGGGAGACAGGCCTCTCCTACGAGCAGTACTTC.

This clone was seen only a few times. As DNA, the CDR3 is TGTGCCAGCAGTGAACCCGGACAGGGCCCCCTGGGAAAACTGTTTTTT. It translates to CASSEPGQGPLGKLFF. The rearrangement links TRBV2 to TRBJ1-4; 8 nucleotides line up with TRBD1. The CDR3 sequence is 16 residues long. Germline values: CDR1 SNHLY, CDR2 FYNNEI. V lost 2 bases, J lost 10 bases, and 12 bases stayed unmatched.

This clone was seen a few times. The gene calls are TRBV9 and TRBJ2-2, with D maybe TRBD2 (5 bases). CDR1 and CDR2 (germline): SGDLS, YYNGEE. V was clipped by 5 bases and J by 5 bases, with 22 bases between them. The CDR3 extends over 17 amino acids. DNA of the CDR3: TGTGCCAGCAGGGCTTTCCCTAATGGGAGAGGGACCGGGGAGCTGTTTTTT. Amino acid sequence: CASRAFPNGRGTGELFF.

The rearrangement uses TRBV7-2 and TRBJ2-1; 14 positions agree with TRBD2. This CDR3 contains 17 residues. J was trimmed by 8 bases and V by 1 base; bases with no gene match: 7. CDR1 SGHTA and CDR2 FQGNSA come from the germline V gene. The CDR3 DNA sequence: TGTGCCAGCAGCTTAGGACTAGCGGGAGGGCCATGGGATGAGCAGTTCTTC. It yields the protein CASSLGLAGGPWDEQFF. The full variable domain, with the rest looked up from reference TRBV7-2 and TRBJ2-1, is GAGVSQSPSNKVTEKGKDVELRCDPISGHTALYWYRQSLGQGLEFLIYFQGNSAPDKSGLPSDRFSAERTGGSVSTLTIQRTQQEDSAVYLCASSLGLAGGPWDEQFFGPGTRLTVL.

The chain combines TRBV10-3 with TRBJ2-1; TRBD2 matches at 9 bases. The CDR3 has 16 amino acids. The V and J ends lost 3 bases and 2 bases, in that order; junction bases with no gene match: 5. The germline gives CDR1 ENHRY, CDR2 SYGVKD. The CDR3 coding sequence is TGTGCCATCAGTGACCGGGCGGGAGGGACCTACAATGAGCAGTTCTTC. Translated: CAISDRAGGTYNEQFF.

The rearrangement joins TRBV5-6 to TRBJ1-3; D uncertain. The ends were cut back, 0 bases at V and 4 bases at J, with 5 bases in the middle. The CDR3 spans 13 residues. CDR1 and CDR2 (germline): SGHDT, YYEEEE. For the CDR3, the DNA is TGTGCCAGCAGCTTGGGGATAGGAAACACCATATATTTT. The encoded protein is CASSLGIGNTIYF.

The CDR3 region has the DNA TGTGCCAGCAGCCAAACCGGGAGCAAAGCTTTCTTT. Translation: CASSQTGSKAFF. The chain carries TRBV14 and TRBJ1-1; D is unresolved. Germline V lookup: CDR1 SGHDN, CDR2 FVKESK. The CDR3 extends over 12 amino acids. V was pared by 2 bases and J by 9 bases, with 10 bases between.

The rearrangement uses TRBV5-1 and TRBJ1-1; no clear D gene. The CDR3 has 14 residues. V lost 0 bases and J 3 bases, leaving 9 bases between the germline ends. Germline CDR1 is SGHRS and CDR2 is YFSETQ. CDR3 sequence: CASSLGPGDTEAFF. The CDR3 DNA sequence: TGCGCCAGCAGCTTGGGTCCTGGGGACACTGAAGCTTTCTTT.

Only one count was recorded for this clone. The DNA of the CDR3 is TGTGCCAGTAGCCCGGGACAGGGGGAAGCCGGGGAGCTGTTTTTT. Its protein is CASSPGQGEAGELFF. The V and J genes are TRBV19 and TRBJ2-2, with TRBD1 matching over 11 bases. Germline V CDR1 and CDR2: LNHDA, SQIVND (reference sequence). The CDR3 has 15 residues. V was pared by 6 bases and J by 6 bases, with 6 bases of the junction left unmatched.